The present T cell receptor (beta chain) was sequenced within a study of control samples from healthy donors and cancer patients. Using immunoSEQ multiplex PCR, the repertoire was profiled, and TCRdb retains in-frame clones only, with some absent. The table has about 140,000 clones, roughly nine tenths seen once. V was pared by 4 bases and J by 8 bases, with 13 bases of the junction left unmatched. CDR1 is SGHDN, CDR2 FVKESK, per germline. The CDR3 has 17 residues. The sequencing input was blood. The chain uses TRBV14 and TRBJ2-3; 12 positions agree with TRBD2. The TCR originated in a woman in her twenties or thirties in good health. The CDR3 protein is CASSPPRLAGVGGTQYF. In nucleotides, the CDR3 is TGTGCCAGCAGCCCCCCCCGACTAGCGGGAGTAGGGGGTACGCAGTATTTT.